This record looks at one T cell receptor beta chain sequence and its context. In germline, CDR1 is MDHEN, CDR2 SYDVKM. V dropped 3 bases and J dropped 1 base, with 16 bases sitting between them. This CDR3 comprises 16 residues. The sample belongs to a study of technical replicates of blood from several donors. Produced via immunoSEQ multiplex PCR; TCRdb's table is partial and in-frame only. The sample carries approximately 75,000 clones, approximately 97% recorded once. The sequence was obtained from a human donor in good health. This chain links TRBV28 with TRBJ2-7; TRBD1 is a possible D gene (6 bases). Specimen: T cells isolated from PBMCs. DNA of the CDR3: TGTGCCAGCAGTTTCGAGTTCGGGACACCTTCCTACGAGCAGTACTTC. Its protein is CASSFEFGTPSYEQYF.